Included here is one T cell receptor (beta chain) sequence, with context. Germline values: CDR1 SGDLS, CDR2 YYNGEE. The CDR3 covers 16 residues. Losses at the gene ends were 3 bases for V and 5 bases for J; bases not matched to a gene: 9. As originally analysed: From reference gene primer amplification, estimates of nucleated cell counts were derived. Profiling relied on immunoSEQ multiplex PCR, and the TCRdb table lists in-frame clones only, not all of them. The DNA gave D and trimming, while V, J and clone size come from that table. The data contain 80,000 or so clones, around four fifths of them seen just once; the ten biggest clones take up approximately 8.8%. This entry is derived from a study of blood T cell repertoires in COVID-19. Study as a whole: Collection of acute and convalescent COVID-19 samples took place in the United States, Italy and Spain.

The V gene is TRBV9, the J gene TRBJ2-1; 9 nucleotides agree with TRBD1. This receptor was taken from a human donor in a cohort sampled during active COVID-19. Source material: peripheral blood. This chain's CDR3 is CASSASGTGNHNEQFF. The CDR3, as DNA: TGTGCCAGCAGCGCCTCCGGGACAGGGAACCACAATGAGCAGTTCTTC.